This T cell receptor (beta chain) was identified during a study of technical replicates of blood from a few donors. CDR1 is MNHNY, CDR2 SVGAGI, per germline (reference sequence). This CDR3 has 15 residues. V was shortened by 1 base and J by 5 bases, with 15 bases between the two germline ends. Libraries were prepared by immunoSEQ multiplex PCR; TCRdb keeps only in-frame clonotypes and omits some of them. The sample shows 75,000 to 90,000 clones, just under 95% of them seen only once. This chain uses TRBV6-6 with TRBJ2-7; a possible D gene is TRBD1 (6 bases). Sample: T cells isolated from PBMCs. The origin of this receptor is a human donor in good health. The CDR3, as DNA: TGTGCCAGCAGTTACTTGGGCAGGGGTGTCGACGAGCAGTACTTC. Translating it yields CASSYLGRGVDEQYF.